This is a list of T cell receptor beta chains from one sample in a study of CD8+ T cells in alopecia areata. The assay was immunoSEQ multiplex PCR, and TCRdb's table has in-frame clones only and misses some. The sample records roughly 60,000 clones, around 46% being singletons. Specimen: CD8+ T cells sorted from blood, collected at roughly week 38, from a patient treated with tofacitinib. The receptors were sampled from a human donor with alopecia areata. Both conserved end residues are part of each CDR3. The D gene is left open where the match is weak. Size is stated for part of the rows, as once, few or many counts, or as a class when the clone is expanded.

CDR3 protein	CDR3 DNA	D gene	V gene	clone size	J gene
CASSVGVVHRSGANVLTF	TGTGCCAGCAGCGTAGGCGTAGTACACCGCTCTGGGGCCAACGTCCTGACTTTC	.	TRBV9	.	TRBJ2-6
CASSSFTGDYEQYF	TGTGCCAGCAGCTCCTTCACAGGGGACTACGAGCAGTACTTC	TRBD1	TRBV7-8	.	TRBJ2-7
CASRLQGTADTQYF	TGTGCCAGCAGATTACAGGGGACCGCAGATACGCAGTATTTT	TRBD1	TRBV27	.	TRBJ2-3
CASSDSRGPYEQYF	TGTGCCAGCAGTGATTCCCGGGGACCCTACGAGCAGTACTTC	.	TRBV2	.	TRBJ2-7
CASSFGTGGAEAEEFYGYTF	TGTGCCAGCAGTTTCGGGACAGGGGGCGCAGAGGCGGAGGAGTTCTATGGCTACACCTTC	TRBD1	TRBV2	few	TRBJ1-2
CASMDGVGVTEAFF	TGTGCCAGCATGGACGGGGTAGGGGTCACTGAAGCTTTCTTT	.	TRBV5-4	few	TRBJ1-1
CSVPGGRGSYNEQFF	TGCAGCGTCCCGGGAGGCCGAGGCTCCTACAATGAGCAGTTCTTC	TRBD2	TRBV29-1	.	TRBJ2-1
CASSVGQLLYF	TGTGCCAGCAGTGTGGGACAACTTCTGTACTTC	.	TRBV27	.	TRBJ2-7
CASRDRVTYEQYF	TGTGCCAGCCGGGACAGGGTAACCTACGAGCAGTACTTC	TRBD1	TRBV27	.	TRBJ2-7
CASSQEGQGRSYEQYF	TGCGCCAGCAGCCAAGAAGGACAGGGCAGGTCCTACGAGCAGTACTTC	TRBD1	TRBV4-1	few	TRBJ2-7
CATSRTATSTDTQYF	TGTGCCACCAGCCGCACAGCGACTAGCACAGATACGCAGTATTTT	.	TRBV15	.	TRBJ2-3
CASSESVRPYGYTF	TGTGCCAGCAGTGAATCTGTGAGACCATATGGCTACACCTTC	.	TRBV2	.	TRBJ1-2
CASSEWTGDTGELFF	TGTGCCAGCAGTGAATGGACAGGGGACACCGGGGAGCTGTTTTTT	TRBD1	TRBV25-1	.	TRBJ2-2
CSVPGATGELFF	TGCAGCGTTCCGGGGGCCACCGGGGAGCTGTTTTTT	.	TRBV29-1	few	TRBJ2-2
CSGLLGGELFF	TGCAGCGGGCTCCTGGGGGGGGAACTGTTTTTT	.	TRBV29-1	many	TRBJ1-4
CASNPGGDRTEAFF	TGTGCCAGTAACCCCGGGGGAGACAGAACTGAAGCTTTCTTT	.	TRBV19	.	TRBJ1-1
CASSLVASGRGYEQFF	TGCGCCAGCAGCTTGGTTGCTAGCGGGAGGGGGTATGAGCAGTTCTTC	TRBD2	TRBV5-1	few	TRBJ2-1
CASSSHYRGQETQYF	TGTGCCAGCAGCTCCCACTACCGGGGCCAAGAGACCCAGTACTTC	.	TRBV7-9	.	TRBJ2-5
CASSGEADGEYGELFF	TGTGCCAGCAGTGGCGAGGCGGACGGGGAGTACGGGGAGCTGTTTTTT	.	TRBV6-1	.	TRBJ2-2
CASSLDRVEQFF	TGTGCCAGCAGCTTAGACAGGGTTGAGCAGTTCTTC	.	TRBV7-9	few	TRBJ2-1
CASSRGYQPQHF	TGTGCCAGCAGCAGGGGTTATCAGCCCCAGCATTTT	.	TRBV13	.	TRBJ1-5
CASSQEGGQTQYF	TGCGCCAGCAGCCAAGAAGGGGGCCAGACCCAGTACTTC	TRBD1	TRBV4-1	.	TRBJ2-5
CASSQTGTGEQYF	TGCGCCAGCAGCCAGACCGGGACAGGCGAGCAGTACTTC	TRBD1	TRBV4-1	.	TRBJ2-7
CATRWDPIPYEQYF	TGCGCCACCCGTTGGGACCCTATCCCCTACGAGCAGTACTTC	.	TRBV23-1	.	TRBJ2-7
CASSYTREGNEQFF	TGTGCCAGCAGTTACACACGGGAAGGCAATGAGCAGTTCTTC	.	TRBV10-2	few	TRBJ2-1
CASSENGAVGEQYF	TGTGCCAGCAGTGAGAATGGGGCTGTTGGCGAGCAGTACTTC	.	TRBV6-1	.	TRBJ2-7
CASSQDPEAFF	TGTGCCAGCAGCCAAGATCCTGAAGCTTTCTTT	.	TRBV14	.	TRBJ1-1
CSVGGGTYEQYF	TGCAGCGTTGGGGGTGGTACCTACGAGCAGTACTTC	.	TRBV29-1	.	TRBJ2-7
CASSQDRLMAGGRNTQYF	TGCGCCAGCAGCCAAGATCGCCTGATGGCAGGGGGTAGGAATACGCAGTATTTT	TRBD1	TRBV4-3	.	TRBJ2-3
CALVPSTDTQYF	TGTGCCCTCGTCCCTAGCACAGATACGCAGTATTTT	.	TRBV30	few	TRBJ2-3
CASGSLPLETQYF	TGTGCCAGCGGTAGCCTTCCCCTAGAGACCCAGTACTTC	.	TRBV27	.	TRBJ2-5
CASSLVRGTYNEQFF	TGTGCCAGCAGCTTAGTCCGGGGTACTTACAATGAGCAGTTCTTC	.	TRBV7-9	.	TRBJ2-1
CASSSGVTEAFF	TGTGCCAGCAGCTCAGGGGTTACTGAAGCTTTCTTT	.	TRBV27	few	TRBJ1-1
CASGDLYTEAFF	TGTGCCAGTGGCGACCTCTACACTGAAGCTTTCTTT	.	TRBV19	.	TRBJ1-1
CASSLWTRNGAGELFF	TGTGCCAGCAGTCTCTGGACCAGGAACGGCGCCGGGGAGCTGTTTTTT	.	TRBV25-1	few	TRBJ2-2
CASTYSTGENIQYF	TGTGCCAGCACCTATTCGACAGGGGAAAACATTCAGTACTTC	TRBD1	TRBV7-9	few	TRBJ2-4
CASSAGTEAFF	TGCGCCAGCAGCGCGGGCACTGAAGCTTTCTTT	.	TRBV5-1	.	TRBJ1-1
CSVPGLGGTYNEQFF	TGCAGCGTGCCCGGCCTGGGGGGGACTTACAATGAGCAGTTCTTC	TRBD2	TRBV29-1	.	TRBJ2-1
CASSGGEGPYNEQFF	TGTGCCAGCAGCGGGGGGGAGGGCCCCTACAATGAGCAGTTCTTC	TRBD2	TRBV5-4	.	TRBJ2-1
CASRRAGTEAFF	TGTGCCAGCAGGCGGGCCGGCACTGAAGCTTTCTTT	.	TRBV6-5	few	TRBJ1-1
CSVEVDLAGATDTQYF	TGCAGCGTTGAAGTGGATCTAGCGGGAGCAACAGATACGCAGTATTTT	TRBD2	TRBV29-1	once	TRBJ2-3
CASRPRVSGSYNEQFF	TGCGCCAGCAGACCCCGGGTTAGCGGGAGTTACAATGAGCAGTTCTTC	TRBD2	TRBV4-3	.	TRBJ2-1
CASSLVAGAYNEQFF	TGTGCCAGCAGCTTAGTAGCGGGAGCCTACAATGAGCAGTTCTTC	TRBD2	TRBV11-2	.	TRBJ2-1
CAWSDGRGPHYEQYF	TGTGCCTGGAGTGATGGTAGGGGGCCTCACTACGAGCAGTACTTC	TRBD1	TRBV30	once	TRBJ2-7
CASSQDSDYEQYF	TGCGCCAGCAGCCAAGATTCGGACTACGAGCAGTACTTC	.	TRBV4-1	once	TRBJ2-7
CASSQGVGTGVNTEAFF	TGTGCCAGCAGCCAAGGGGTCGGGACAGGGGTGAACACTGAAGCTTTCTTT	TRBD1	TRBV4-2	few	TRBJ1-1
CASSPSPGANVLTF	TGCGCCAGCAGCCCAAGCCCTGGGGCCAACGTCCTGACTTTC	.	TRBV4-1	.	TRBJ2-6
CASSGEKTQYF	TGCGCCAGCAGCGGGGAGAAGACCCAGTACTTC	.	TRBV4-1	.	TRBJ2-5
CSVGGGDFSYEQYF	TGCAGCGTTGGTGGCGGGGATTTTTCCTACGAGCAGTACTTC	.	TRBV29-1	few	TRBJ2-7
CAWGTSGAGAQYF	TGTGCCTGGGGAACTAGCGGGGCAGGGGCCCAGTACTTC	TRBD2	TRBV30	.	TRBJ2-5
CAWRGLGQGYGYTF	TGTGCCTGGAGGGGACTTGGGCAGGGCTATGGCTACACCTTC	.	TRBV30	once	TRBJ1-2
CSVEELAGTYEQYF	TGCAGCGTTGAAGAGCTAGCGGGAACCTACGAGCAGTACTTC	TRBD2	TRBV29-1	.	TRBJ2-7
CASSQLSNEQFF	TGCGCCAGCAGCCAATTGAGCAATGAGCAGTTCTTC	.	TRBV4-1	.	TRBJ2-1